One and the same sample provided the 13 T cell receptor beta chains below, sequenced in a study of response to subunit inactivated influenza vaccine. TCRdb re-called the RT-PCR reads through MiXCR, storing one row per CDR3 protein. Here the sample spans some 500,000 distinct CDR3 sequences, approximately 15% being singletons. The source was CD4+ T cells sorted from PBMCs, collected 23 to 25 months after vaccination. The receptors come from a man aged 50 to 69 who received an inactivated influenza vaccine.

This clonotype was seen a few times. The chain employs TRBV20-1 and TRBJ2-7, with 8 bases lining up with TRBD1. This CDR3 contains 14 residues. V gave up 6 bases and J gave up 1 base; unmatched junction bases: 8. Germline CDR1 reads DFQATT; CDR2 reads SNEGSKA (reference sequence). CDR3 DNA: TGCAGTGCAACGGACAGGGCTACGTCCTACGAGCAGTACTTC. As protein: CSATDRATSYEQYF.

This clonotype was seen repeatedly, ten times or more. The rearrangement uses TRBV6-2 or TRBV6-3 and TRBJ2-7; no firm D call. Germline CDR1 and CDR2: MNHEY and SVGEGT. The V end was cut by 2 bases, the J end by 3 bases, with 20 bases between. The CDR3 totals 17 residues. For the CDR3, the DNA is TGTGCCAGCAGTTACGACCCGCGTGGTGTAAAGGACTACGAGCAGTACTTC. Amino acids: CASSYDPRGVKDYEQYF.

This clonotype was seen a handful of times. V gene TRBV20-1 combines with J gene TRBJ2-3; D might be TRBD2 (5 bases). V dropped 1 base and J dropped 1 base, with 18 bases sitting between them. The length of the CDR3 is 17 residues. Germline V gives CDR1 DFQATT, CDR2 SNEGSKA (reference sequence). CDR3: CSARVSFGLGGTDTQYF. Written as DNA, the CDR3 is TGCAGTGCTAGAGTTTCGTTCGGACTGGGAGGCACAGATACGCAGTATTTT.

This clonotype was observed a handful of times. The chain has TRBV11-2 and TRBJ2-1; 7 bases are shared with TRBD1. In germline, CDR1 is SGHAT, CDR2 FQNNGV. The V segment lost 2 bases and the J segment 6 bases; nucleotides outside the gene matches: 1. There are 13 residues in the CDR3. CDR3 DNA: TGTGCCAGCAGCTTACCAGGGGGCAATGAGCAGTTCTTC. It translates to CASSLPGGNEQFF.

This clonotype was recorded at least ten times. V usage is TRBV7-2 and J usage is TRBJ1-2; no firm D call. The V and J ends lost 1 base and 5 bases respectively, with 8 bases between them. Germline CDR1 and CDR2: SGHTA and FQGNSA. This CDR3 region has 13 residues. The DNA of the CDR3 is TGTGCCAGCAGCTTAGAGAGGAGTTATGGCTACACCTTC. Protein product: CASSLERSYGYTF. Full variable domain (missing parts from reference TRBV7-2 and TRBJ1-2): GAGVSQSPSNKVTEKGKDVELRCDPISGHTALYWYRQSLGQGLEFLIYFQGNSAPDKSGLPSDRFSAERTGGSVSTLTIQRTQQEDSAVYLCASSLERSYGYTFGSGTRLTVV.

This clonotype has a handful of counts. The CDR3 loop reads CASSQLQSPETQYF. The CDR3 nucleotides read TGTGCCAGCAGCCAACTACAGTCCCCGGAGACCCAGTACTTC. The chain links TRBV7-9 to TRBJ2-5; D gene unclear. The germline V and J ends were trimmed by 5 bases and 5 bases, with 15 bases remaining between them. Germline values: CDR1 SEHNR, CDR2 FQNEAQ (reference sequence). The CDR3 totals 14 residues.

CDR3 in DNA: TGTGCCAGCAGAGAGGGCGGGGGGTCCCTGGGGGAGACCCAGTACTTC. Residues: CASREGGGSLGETQYF. The chain employs TRBV27 and TRBJ2-5, with TRBD2 identical over 8 bases. Per germline, CDR1 MNHEY and CDR2 SMNVEV (reference sequence). V was clipped by 6 bases and J by 5 bases; unmatched bases: 14. The CDR3 extends over 16 amino acids.

This clonotype was found a few times. The CDR3 protein is CSARGPGGTDTQYF. The DNA for the CDR3 is TGCAGTGCTAGAGGACCGGGGGGGACAGATACGCAGTATTTT. The rearrangement joins TRBV20-1 to TRBJ2-3; 8 nucleotides line up with TRBD2. The V gene end was trimmed by 1 base and the J gene end by 3 bases; junction bases not matched to a gene: 3. The CDR3 runs to 14 residues. CDR1 DFQATT and CDR2 SNEGSKA come from the germline V gene (reference sequence).

This clonotype occurred many times. One end of the junction varies from germline; a read error may be responsible. This chain joins TRBV7-7 and TRBJ2-5; no firm D call. Germline lookup yields CDR1 SSHAT and CDR2 FNYEAQ (reference sequence). The CDR3 sequence is 15 residues long. Here the CDR3 reads CASSQSWGKWETQYF. The CDR3 nucleotides read TGTGCTAGCAGCCAGTCGTGGGGAAAATGGGAGACCCAGTACTTC.

The sample holds a few counts of this clonotype. The V and J genes are TRBV9 and TRBJ2-4; the D gene is possibly TRBD2 (5 bases). The CDR3 loop spans 16 amino acids. CDR1 SGDLS and CDR2 YYNGEE come from the germline V gene. Trimming shortened V by 0 bases and J by 8 bases, and 18 bases separated the two germline ends. The CDR3 reads CASSVAGQPVGDIQYF. DNA of the CDR3: TGTGCCAGCAGCGTAGCTGGCCAGCCGGTCGGGGACATTCAGTACTTC.

This clonotype was detected many times. The CDR3 reads CSARTGAQETQYF. The CDR3 nucleotides are TGCAGTGCTAGGACAGGGGCTCAAGAGACCCAGTACTTC. The chain uses TRBV20-1 and TRBJ2-5; TRBD1 agrees at 8 bases. Germline CDR1 is DFQATT and CDR2 is SNEGSKA (reference sequence). The CDR3 has 13 residues. With 3 bases clipped from V and 2 bases from J, the junction kept 2 bases outside the gene matches.

In the case of this clonotype: The junction shows a germline mismatch at one end, possibly a read error. The rearrangement links TRBV9 to TRBJ2-1; 7 positions agree with TRBD2. Germline CDR1 reads SGDLS; CDR2 reads YYNGEE. The CDR3 is made up of 16 amino acids. The CDR3 spells CASSVRSRESHNEEFF. The CDR3 coding sequence is TGTGCCAGCAGCGTTAGGTCGCGGGAGTCCCACAATGAGGAGTTCTTC.

This clonotype has more than one count but fewer than ten. The chain employs TRBV21-1 and TRBJ2-2. TRBV21-1 is tagged as a pseudogene. The CDR3 extends over 15 amino acids. The CDR3 DNA reads TGTGCCAGCAGCATCGTTGCTCGGGACACCGGGGAGCTGTTTTTT. Amino acid sequence: CASSIVARDTGELFF.